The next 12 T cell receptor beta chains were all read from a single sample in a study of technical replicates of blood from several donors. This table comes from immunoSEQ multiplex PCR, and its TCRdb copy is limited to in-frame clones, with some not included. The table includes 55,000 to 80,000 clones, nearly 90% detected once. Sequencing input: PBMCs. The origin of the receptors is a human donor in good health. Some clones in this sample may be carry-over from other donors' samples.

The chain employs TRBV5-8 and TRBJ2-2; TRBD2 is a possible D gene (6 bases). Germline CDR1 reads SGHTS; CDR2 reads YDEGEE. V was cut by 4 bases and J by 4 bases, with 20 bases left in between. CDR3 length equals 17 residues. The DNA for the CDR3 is TGTGCCAGCAGCACCCGCAGACTAGGGGTGGGCACCGGGGAGCTGTTTTTT. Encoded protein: CASSTRRLGVGTGELFF.

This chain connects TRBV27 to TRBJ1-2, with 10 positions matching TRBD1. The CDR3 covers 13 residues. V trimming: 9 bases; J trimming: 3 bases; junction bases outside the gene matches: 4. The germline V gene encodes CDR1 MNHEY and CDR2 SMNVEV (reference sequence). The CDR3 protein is CASTGQGDYGYTF. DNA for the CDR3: TGTGCCAGTACTGGACAGGGGGACTATGGCTACACCTTC.

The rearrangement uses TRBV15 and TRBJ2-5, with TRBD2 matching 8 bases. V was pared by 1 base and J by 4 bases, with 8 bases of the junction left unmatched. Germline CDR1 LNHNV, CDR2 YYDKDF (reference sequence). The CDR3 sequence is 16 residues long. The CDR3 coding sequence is TGTGCCACCAGCAGAGGAGGTAGCGGGAAGGGAGAGACCCAGTACTTC. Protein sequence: CATSRGGSGKGETQYF.

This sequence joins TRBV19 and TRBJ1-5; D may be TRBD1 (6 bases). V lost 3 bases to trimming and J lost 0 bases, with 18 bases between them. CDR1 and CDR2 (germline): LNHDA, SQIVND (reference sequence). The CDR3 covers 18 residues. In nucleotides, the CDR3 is TGTGCCAGTAGTATTTACGGAGGTGGACAGACTAGCAATCAGCCCCAGCATTTT. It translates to CASSIYGGGQTSNQPQHF.

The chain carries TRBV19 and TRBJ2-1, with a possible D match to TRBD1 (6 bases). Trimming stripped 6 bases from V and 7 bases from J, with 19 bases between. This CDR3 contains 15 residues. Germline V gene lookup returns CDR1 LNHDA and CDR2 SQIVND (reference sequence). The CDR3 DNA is TGTGCCAGTAGAACAGGGAGTAGTGTTTTTAATGAGCAGTTCTTC. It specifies CASRTGSSVFNEQFF.

The CDR3, as DNA: TGTGCCAGCAGCCCACGGACAGGGGGACGAGGCTACGAGCAGTACTTC. It codes for CASSPRTGGRGYEQYF. The chain uses TRBV27 and TRBJ2-7, with TRBD1 matching over 10 bases. The V segment lost 6 bases and the J segment 3 bases; nucleotides outside the gene matches: 11. The CDR3 has 16 residues. Per the germline V gene, CDR1 is MNHEY and CDR2 is SMNVEV (reference sequence).

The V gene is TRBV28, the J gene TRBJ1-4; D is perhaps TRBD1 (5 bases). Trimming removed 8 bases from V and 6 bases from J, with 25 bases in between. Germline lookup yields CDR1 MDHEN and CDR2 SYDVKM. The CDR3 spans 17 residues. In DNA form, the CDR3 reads TGTGCCAGCCGTCCCTGGGGCGATGTAGGGGTGGATGAAAAACTGTTTTTT. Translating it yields CASRPWGDVGVDEKLFF.

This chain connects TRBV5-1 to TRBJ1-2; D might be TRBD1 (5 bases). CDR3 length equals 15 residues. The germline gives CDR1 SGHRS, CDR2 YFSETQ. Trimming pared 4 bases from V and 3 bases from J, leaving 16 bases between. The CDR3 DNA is TGCGCCAGCAGCCCGGATGGGGGGACGGACTATGGCTACACCTTC. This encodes CASSPDGGTDYGYTF.

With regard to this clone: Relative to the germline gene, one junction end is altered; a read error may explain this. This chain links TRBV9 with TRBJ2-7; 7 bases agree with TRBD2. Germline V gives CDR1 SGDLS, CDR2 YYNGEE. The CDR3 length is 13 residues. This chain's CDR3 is CASSDQPAGPPRF. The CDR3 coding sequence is TGTGCCAGCAGCGACCAGCCAGCGGGACCCCCGCGATTC.

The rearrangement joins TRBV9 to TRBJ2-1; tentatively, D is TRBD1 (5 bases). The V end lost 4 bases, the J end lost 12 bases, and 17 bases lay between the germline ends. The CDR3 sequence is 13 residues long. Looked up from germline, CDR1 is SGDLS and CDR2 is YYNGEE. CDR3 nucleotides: TGTGCCAGCAGCCTAACTCCAAGGCAGGGGCAGTTCTTC. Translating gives CASSLTPRQGQFF.

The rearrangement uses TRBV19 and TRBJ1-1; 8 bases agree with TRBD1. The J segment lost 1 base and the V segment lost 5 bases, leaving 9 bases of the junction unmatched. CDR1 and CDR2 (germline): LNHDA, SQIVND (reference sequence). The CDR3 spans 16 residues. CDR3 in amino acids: CASSPHQDRENTEAFF. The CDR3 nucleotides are TGTGCCAGTAGTCCTCACCAGGACAGGGAGAACACTGAAGCTTTCTTT.

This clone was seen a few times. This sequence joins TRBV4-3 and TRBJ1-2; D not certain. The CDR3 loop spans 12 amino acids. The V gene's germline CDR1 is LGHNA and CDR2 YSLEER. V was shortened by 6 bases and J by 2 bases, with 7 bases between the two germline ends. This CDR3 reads CASRDSNYGYTF. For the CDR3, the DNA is TGCGCCAGCAGGGACTCCAACTATGGCTACACCTTC.